The T cell receptor beta chain described here comes from a study of response to subunit inactivated influenza vaccine. Findings and caveats of the study: Authors suggested each seasonal flu vaccination may recruit only limited numbers of new T cells.

TCRdb re-derived calls from the RT-PCR reads in MiXCR, one entry per CDR3 protein. The table has over 800,000 distinct CDR3 sequences, less than 25% seen once; the top ten hold roughly 10%. Germline V gene lookup returns CDR1 DFQATT and CDR2 SNEGSKA (reference sequence). Trimming left V 3 bases short and J 3 bases short, with 12 bases between. The CDR3 has 13 amino acids. To note about this clonotype: What it binds is not known.

The chain recombines TRBV20-1 with TRBJ2-7, with D unresolved. The origin of this receptor is a man between 50 and 59 years old who received an inactivated influenza vaccine. Sequences were derived from PBMCs from blood, sampled roughly 5 days after vaccination. The CDR3 region is CSASAGPSYEQYF. CDR3 bases: TGCAGTGCTAGTGCAGGACCGAGCTACGAGCAGTACTTC.